These 23 T cell receptor beta chains were sequenced from one sample in a study of T cell responses to AZD1222 COVID-19 vaccine. Sequencing was performed with immunoSEQ multiplex PCR; in TCRdb, only in-frame clones are kept and a portion is missing. The table has over 130,000 clones, over 85% seen once. The sample was peripheral blood, taken on day 0 of AZD1222 vaccination. These TCRs come from an adult in good health.

This sequence joins TRBV2 and TRBJ1-4; D is possibly TRBD1 (6 bases). Trimming removed 0 bases from V and 7 bases from J, with 12 bases in between. The CDR3 runs to 15 residues. Germline loops: CDR1 SNHLY, CDR2 FYNNEI. CDR3 loop: CASSEAGGASEKLFF. DNA of the CDR3: TGTGCCAGCAGTGAAGCTGGGGGCGCAAGTGAAAAACTGTTTTTT.

As concerns this clone: Other nucleotide sequences in the sample specify the same CDR3. The J gene is TRBJ2-7, the V gene TRBV18, with a tentative D call TRBD1 (6 bases). The CDR3 consists of 16 residues. Between the trimmed V and J ends, which lost 4 bases and 5 bases, there was a span of 21 bases. Looked up from germline, CDR1 is KGHSH and CDR2 is LQKENI. For the CDR3, the DNA is TGTGCCAGCTCACAACCGACAGGTCTCATCTTGGACGAGCAGTACTTC. Translated, it gives CASSQPTGLILDEQYF.

The chain has TRBV5-1 and TRBJ2-7; 7 bases line up with TRBD1. Germline V CDR1 and CDR2: SGHRS, YFSETQ. With 7 bases clipped from V and 3 bases from J, the junction kept 7 bases outside the gene matches. The CDR3 runs to 13 residues. The CDR3 DNA follows: TGCGCCAGCGGCCCGACAGGGAACTACGAGCAGTACTTC. Translating it yields CASGPTGNYEQYF.

V is TRBV3-1 (or the pseudogene TRBV3-2) and J is TRBJ1-1; D is uncertain. CDR1 and CDR2 from the germline V gene are LGHDT and YNNKEL (reference sequence). V was pared by 0 bases and J by 1 base, with 6 bases between. The CDR3 spans 14 residues. CDR3 nucleotide sequence: TGTGCCAGCAGCCAAGAAGTAGGGAACACTGAAGCTTTCTTT. Translation gives CASSQEVGNTEAFF.

The genes are TRBV10-2 and TRBJ1-4, with D uncertain. Germline V CDR1 and CDR2: WSHSY, SAAADI. Trimming cost V 3 bases and J 2 bases, with 25 bases left between them. This CDR3 spans 20 amino acids. The CDR3 sequence is CASSEDGFVRGGATNEKLFF. The CDR3 DNA is TGCGCCAGCAGTGAAGATGGGTTCGTTAGAGGAGGTGCGACTAATGAAAAACTGTTTTTT.

This chain joins TRBV18 and TRBJ2-6, with 9 nucleotides matching TRBD1. This CDR3 has 18 amino acids. Germline lookup yields CDR1 KGHSH and CDR2 LQKENI. V was pared by 6 bases and J by 1 base, with 10 bases of the junction left unmatched. CDR3 protein: CASSVRQGVISGANVLTF. The CDR3 DNA is TGTGCCAGCTCCGTGCGACAGGGGGTCATTTCTGGGGCCAACGTCCTGACTTTC. The full variable domain, with the rest looked up from reference TRBV18 and TRBJ2-6, is NAGVMQNPRHLVRRRGQEARLRCSPMKGHSHVYWYRQLPEEGLKFMVYLQKENIIDESGMPKERFSAEFPKEGPSILRIQQVVRGDSAAYFCASSVRQGVISGANVLTFGAGSRLTVL.

This chain links TRBV2 with TRBJ1-6, with TRBD1 matching 9 bases. The CDR3 totals 16 residues. Germline-derived CDR1 and CDR2 are SNHLY and FYNNEI. V shed 6 bases and J 5 bases; nucleotides not matched to a gene: 8. DNA of the CDR3: TGTGCCAGCAGCCCGGACAGGGGACTCCATAATTCACCCCTCCACTTT. Translated: CASSPDRGLHNSPLHF.

The chain has TRBV28 and TRBJ2-7; D perhaps matches TRBD2 (6 bases). The CDR3 loop spans 15 amino acids. The germline CDR1 and CDR2 sequences are MDHEN and SYDVKM. V was trimmed by 2 bases and J by 6 bases, leaving 17 bases between them. The CDR3 loop reads CASSLGRGSWGEQYF. In nucleotides, the CDR3 is TGTGCCAGCAGTTTAGGGCGGGGCAGCTGGGGCGAGCAGTACTTC. The full variable domain, its missing parts supplied by reference TRBV28 and TRBJ2-7, is DVKVTQSSRYLVKRTGEKVFLECVQDMDHENMFWYRQDPGLGLRLIYFSYDVKMKEKGDIPEGYSVSREKKERFSLILESASTNQTSMYLCASSLGRGSWGEQYFGPGTRLTVT.

V usage is TRBV6-5 and J usage is TRBJ2-7; D ambiguous. This CDR3 is built from 14 residues. Trimming pared 5 bases from V and 0 bases from J, leaving 11 bases between. Germline assignment: CDR1 MNHEY and CDR2 SVGAGI. The CDR3 DNA follows: TGTGCCAGCAGTAGAACAGTGACCTCCTACGAGCAGTACTTC. Protein product: CASSRTVTSYEQYF.

The genes are TRBV3-1 (or the pseudogene TRBV3-2) and TRBJ1-2, with unresolved D. Germline CDR1 reads LGHDT; CDR2 reads YNNKEL (reference sequence). Trimming took off 4 bases at V and 0 bases at J, with 3 bases between the two ends. The CDR3 covers 12 residues. For the CDR3, the DNA is TGTGCCAGCAGCCCGACTAACTATGGCTACACCTTC. It yields the protein CASSPTNYGYTF.

The chain links TRBV4-1 to TRBJ2-5; D is unresolved. The CDR3 is 16 amino acids. CDR1 is MGHRA, CDR2 YSYEKL, per germline. V shed 8 bases and J shed 2 bases, with 21 bases lying between them. Here the CDR3 DNA reads TGCGCCAGCGGGCGCGGCACCGGACGGAGTCAAGAGACCCAGTACTTC. Amino acids: CASGRGTGRSQETQYF.

The rearrangement uses TRBV7-6 and TRBJ1-6; D is ambiguous. Germline V CDR1 and CDR2: SGHVS, FNYEAQ. The CDR3 length is 13 residues. V lost 5 bases and J 8 bases, leaving 10 bases between the germline ends. DNA for the CDR3: TGTGCCAGCAGCACAGACGGTTATTCACCCCTCCACTTT. This gives the protein CASSTDGYSPLHF.

The chain has TRBV7-2 and TRBJ1-5, with 7 bases lining up with TRBD1. The CDR3 loop spans 15 amino acids. Trimming took 5 bases from V and 6 from J; bases not matched to a gene: 10. Germline V gives CDR1 SGHTA, CDR2 FQGNSA. The CDR3 loop reads CASSIQGVRLQPQHF. CDR3 DNA sequence: TGTGCCAGCAGCATCCAGGGGGTGAGGCTTCAGCCCCAGCATTTT. The variable domain in full, completed from reference TRBV7-2 and TRBJ1-5, reads GAGVSQSPSNKVTEKGKDVELRCDPISGHTALYWYRQSLGQGLEFLIYFQGNSAPDKSGLPSDRFSAERTGGSVSTLTIQRTQQEDSAVYLCASSIQGVRLQPQHFGDGTRLSIL.

This clone has a single count. With only one base between it and a far larger clone, this is likely a read error. This sequence joins TRBV6-5 and TRBJ1-4, with 7 bases lining up with TRBD1. Per the germline V gene, CDR1 is MNHEY and CDR2 is SVGAGI. Trimming took 6 bases from V and 1 from J; bases not matched to a gene: 5. The CDR3 runs to 15 residues. This CDR3 reads CASSPYRGTNEKLFF. CDR3 nucleotide sequence: TGTGCCAGCAGCCCCTACAGGGGAACTAATGAAAAACTGTTTTTT.

The chain joins TRBV4-2 to TRBJ2-1, with D unclear. The germline V gene encodes CDR1 LGHNA and CDR2 YNFKEQ. The CDR3 sequence is 15 residues long. The germline V and J ends were trimmed by 0 bases and 8 bases, with 14 bases remaining between them. The CDR3 nucleotides are TGTGCCAGCAGCCAAGACCAGAGTTCGCGCGATGAGCAGTTCTTC. Translating it yields CASSQDQSSRDEQFF.

The chain couples TRBV6-6 to TRBJ2-7; TRBD2 matches at 10 bases. This CDR3 has 16 amino acids. Germline CDR1 is MNHNY and CDR2 is SVGAGI (reference sequence). The ends lost 0 bases at V and 4 bases at J; junction bases unmatched: 6. The CDR3 nucleotides read TGTGCCAGCAGTTACTCTTTCCGGACTAGCGGATACGAGCAGTACTTC. Its translation is CASSYSFRTSGYEQYF.

The chain has TRBV5-1 and TRBJ2-7; D not resolved. The CDR3 has 14 amino acids. V was trimmed by 1 base and J by 3 bases, leaving 11 bases between them. In germline, CDR1 is SGHRS, CDR2 YFSETQ. The CDR3 loop reads CASSLSPGRYEQYF. CDR3 nucleotide sequence: TGCGCCAGCAGCTTGAGCCCAGGACGCTACGAGCAGTACTTC.

The chain uses TRBV27 and TRBJ2-3; 12 bases are a match to TRBD2. In germline, CDR1 is MNHEY, CDR2 SMNVEV (reference sequence). With V trimmed by 3 bases and J by 4 bases, 8 bases remained unmatched. This CDR3 region has 17 residues. The CDR3 spells CASSFLLAGGPSDTQYF. As DNA, the CDR3 is TGTGCCAGCAGTTTCCTGCTAGCGGGGGGGCCCTCAGATACGCAGTATTTT.

The chain joins TRBV5-4 to TRBJ2-3; D perhaps matches TRBD2 (6 bases). The CDR3 is made up of 18 amino acids. V lost 0 bases and J lost 1, with 18 bases in between. In germline, CDR1 is SGHNT, CDR2 YYREEE (reference sequence). For the CDR3, the DNA is TGTGCCAGCAGCTTGGGGGGCGGGGCAGCGGCCCGCACAGATACGCAGTATTTT. This sequence encodes CASSLGGGAAARTDTQYF.

The J gene is TRBJ2-2, the V gene TRBV15; D ambiguous. CDR1 is LNHNV and CDR2 is YYDKDF in the germline V gene (reference sequence). Trimming stripped 1 base from V and 1 base from J, with 13 bases between. The CDR3 runs to 17 residues. CDR3 sequence: CATSRAGLTVNTGELFF. The CDR3 DNA sequence: TGTGCCACCAGCAGAGCTGGTTTGACTGTGAACACCGGGGAGCTGTTTTTT.

This chain joins TRBV5-1 and TRBJ2-2; D may be TRBD2 (6 bases). This CDR3 is built from 17 residues. Per the germline V gene, CDR1 is SGHRS and CDR2 is YFSETQ. With 6 bases removed from V and 0 bases from J, the gap between germline ends came to 18 bases. DNA of the CDR3: TGCGCCAGCAAACGACTAGTGGTGGGCGCGAACACCGGGGAGCTGTTTTTT. Translating it yields CASKRLVVGANTGELFF.

The chain couples TRBV28 to TRBJ2-1; tentatively, D is TRBD1 (6 bases). CDR1 and CDR2 (germline): MDHEN, SYDVKM. V was pared by 8 bases and J by 0 bases, with 23 bases between. This CDR3 comprises 18 residues. DNA for the CDR3: TGTGCCAGCGGACCGCCCGGGACACCAATAAGCTCCTACAATGAGCAGTTCTTC. Its translation: CASGPPGTPISSYNEQFF.

V and J are TRBV24-1 and TRBJ2-1, with D possibly being TRBD2 (5 bases). Germline loops: CDR1 KGHDR, CDR2 SFDVKD. Trimming took off 1 base at V and 0 bases at J, with 6 bases between the two ends. This CDR3 region has 15 residues. This CDR3 reads CATSDLGSSYNEQFF. The CDR3 nucleotides read TGTGCCACCAGTGATTTAGGGAGCTCCTACAATGAGCAGTTCTTC.